This record covers a single T cell receptor beta chain. This sample was included in a study of control samples from healthy donors and cancer patients. Per germline, CDR1 SGHVS and CDR2 FNYEAQ. V lost 0 bases and J 0 bases, leaving 6 bases between the germline ends. CDR3 length equals 15 residues. Some clones are missing from TCRdb's copy, which holds only in-frame ones; the method was immunoSEQ multiplex PCR. The profile covers about 83,000 clones, with roughly 91% appearing a single time and approximately 16% taken by the ten largest. The sequencing sample was made of blood. The sequence came from a middle-aged man in good health. The chain carries TRBV7-6 and TRBJ1-3, with unresolved D. CDR3 amino acids: CASSLAGSSGNTIYF. Written as DNA, the CDR3 is TGTGCCAGCAGCTTAGCCGGGAGCTCTGGAAACACCATATATTTT.